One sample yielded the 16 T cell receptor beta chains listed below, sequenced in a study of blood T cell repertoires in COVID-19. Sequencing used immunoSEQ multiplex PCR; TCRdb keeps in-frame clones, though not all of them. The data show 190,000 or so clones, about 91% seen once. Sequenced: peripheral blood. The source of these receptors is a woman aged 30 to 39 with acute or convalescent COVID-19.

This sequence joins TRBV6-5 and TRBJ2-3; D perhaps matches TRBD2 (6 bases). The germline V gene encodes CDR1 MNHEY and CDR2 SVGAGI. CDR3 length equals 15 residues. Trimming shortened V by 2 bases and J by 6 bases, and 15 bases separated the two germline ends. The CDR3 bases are TGTGCCAGCAGTTACACCCACGGAGGGGAGGATACGCAGTATTTT. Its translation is CASSYTHGGEDTQYF.

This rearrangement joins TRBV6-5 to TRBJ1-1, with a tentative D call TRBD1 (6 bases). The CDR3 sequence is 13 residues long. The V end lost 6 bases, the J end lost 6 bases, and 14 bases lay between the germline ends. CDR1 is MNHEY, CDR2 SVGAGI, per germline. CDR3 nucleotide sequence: TGTGCCAGCAGCCAAGTGGGGGGGCCTGAAGCTTTCTTT. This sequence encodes CASSQVGGPEAFF.

CDR3 in amino acids: CASKGLDYGYTF. Here the CDR3 DNA reads TGTGCCAGCAAGGGGTTGGACTATGGCTACACCTTC. J is TRBJ1-2 and V is TRBV6-1; possible D gene TRBD1, 5 bases. CDR3 size: 12 residues. The V gene's germline CDR1 is MNHNS and CDR2 SASEGT. The ends were cut back, 7 bases at V and 3 bases at J, with 9 bases in the middle.

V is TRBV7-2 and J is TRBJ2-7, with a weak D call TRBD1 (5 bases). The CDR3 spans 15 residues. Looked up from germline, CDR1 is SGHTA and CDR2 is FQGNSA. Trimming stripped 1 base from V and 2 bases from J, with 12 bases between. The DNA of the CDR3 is TGTGCCAGCAGCTTAGAAGGGGCGATCCCCTACGAGCAGTACTTC. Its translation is CASSLEGAIPYEQYF.

CDR3: CASSPPVNTGELFF. The DNA for the CDR3 is TGTGCCAGCAGCCCCCCCGTCAACACCGGGGAGCTGTTTTTT. The rearrangement uses TRBV7-2 and TRBJ2-2; no clear D gene. V lost 5 bases and J lost 2, with 9 bases in between. The V gene's germline CDR1 is SGHTA and CDR2 FQGNSA. This CDR3 is 14 amino acids long.

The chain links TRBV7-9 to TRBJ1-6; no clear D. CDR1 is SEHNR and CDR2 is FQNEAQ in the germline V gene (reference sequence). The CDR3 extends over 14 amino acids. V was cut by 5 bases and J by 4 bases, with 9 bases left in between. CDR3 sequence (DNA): TGTGCCAGCAGCGTGCCAACTTATAATTCACCCCTCCACTTT. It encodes CASSVPTYNSPLHF.

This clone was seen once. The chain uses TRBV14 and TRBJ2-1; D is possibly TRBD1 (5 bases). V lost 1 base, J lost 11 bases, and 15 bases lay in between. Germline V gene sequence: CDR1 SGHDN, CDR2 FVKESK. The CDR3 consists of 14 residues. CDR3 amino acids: CASSQVSAGPKQFF. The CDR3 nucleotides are TGTGCCAGCAGCCAAGTATCGGCAGGGCCGAAGCAGTTCTTC.

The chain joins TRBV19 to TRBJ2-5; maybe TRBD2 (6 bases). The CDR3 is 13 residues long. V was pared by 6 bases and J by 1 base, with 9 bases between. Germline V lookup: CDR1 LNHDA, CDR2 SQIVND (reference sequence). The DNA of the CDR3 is TGTGCCAGTAGGCGGGACGGCCAAGAGACCCAGTACTTC. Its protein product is CASRRDGQETQYF.

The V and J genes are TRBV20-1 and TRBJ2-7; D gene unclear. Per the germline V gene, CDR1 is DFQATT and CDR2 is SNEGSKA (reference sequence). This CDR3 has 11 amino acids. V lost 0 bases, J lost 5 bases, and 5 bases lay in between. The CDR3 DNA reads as TGCAGTGCTAGAGATCGTAACGAGCAGTACTTC. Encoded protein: CSARDRNEQYF.

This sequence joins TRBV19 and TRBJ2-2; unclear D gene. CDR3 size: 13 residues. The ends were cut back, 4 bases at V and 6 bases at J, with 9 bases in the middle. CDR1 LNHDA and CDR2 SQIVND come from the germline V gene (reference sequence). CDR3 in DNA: TGTGCCAGTAGTACCTCCGGGTCCGGGGAGCTGTTTTTT. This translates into CASSTSGSGELFF. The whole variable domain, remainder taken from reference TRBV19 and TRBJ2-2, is DGGITQSPKYLFRKEGQNVTLSCEQNLNHDAMYWYRQDPGQGLRLIYYSQIVNDFQKGDIAEGYSVSREKKESFPLTVTSAQKNPTAFYLCASSTSGSGELFFGEGSRLTVL.

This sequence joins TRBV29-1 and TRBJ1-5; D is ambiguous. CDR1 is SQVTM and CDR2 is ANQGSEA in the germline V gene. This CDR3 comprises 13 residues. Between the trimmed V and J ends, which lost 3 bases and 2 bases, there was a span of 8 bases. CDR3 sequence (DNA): TGCAGCGTTGAGGTGGGAGGCAATCAGCCCCAGCATTTT. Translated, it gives CSVEVGGNQPQHF.

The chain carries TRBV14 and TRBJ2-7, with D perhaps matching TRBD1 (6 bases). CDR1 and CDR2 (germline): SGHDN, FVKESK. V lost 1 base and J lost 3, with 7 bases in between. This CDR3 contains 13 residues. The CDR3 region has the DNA TGTGCCAGCAGCCAAGCCAGGGGCTACGAGCAGTACTTC. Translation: CASSQARGYEQYF.

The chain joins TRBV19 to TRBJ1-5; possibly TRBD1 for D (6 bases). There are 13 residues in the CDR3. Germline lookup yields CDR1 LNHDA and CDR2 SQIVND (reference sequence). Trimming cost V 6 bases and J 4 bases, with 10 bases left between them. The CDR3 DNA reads TGTGCCAGTAGCTGGCAGGGGAATCAGCCCCAGCATTTT. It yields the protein CASSWQGNQPQHF.

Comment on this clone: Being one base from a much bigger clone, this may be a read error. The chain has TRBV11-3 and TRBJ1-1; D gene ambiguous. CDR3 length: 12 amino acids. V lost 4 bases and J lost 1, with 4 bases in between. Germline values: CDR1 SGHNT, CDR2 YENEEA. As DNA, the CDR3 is TGTGCCAGCAGCTCCAGGAACACTGAAGCTTTCTTT. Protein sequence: CASSSRNTEAFF.

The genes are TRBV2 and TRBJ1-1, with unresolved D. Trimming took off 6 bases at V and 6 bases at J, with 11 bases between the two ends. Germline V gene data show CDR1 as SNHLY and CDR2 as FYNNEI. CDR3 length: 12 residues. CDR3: CASRRHGPEAFF. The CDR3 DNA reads TGTGCCAGCAGACGTCATGGGCCTGAAGCTTTCTTT.

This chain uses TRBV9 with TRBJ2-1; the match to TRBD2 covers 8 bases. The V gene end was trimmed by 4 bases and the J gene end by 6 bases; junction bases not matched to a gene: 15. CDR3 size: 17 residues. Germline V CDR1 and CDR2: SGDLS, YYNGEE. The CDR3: CASSHEAGGQFFNEQFF. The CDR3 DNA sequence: TGTGCCAGCAGCCATGAGGCGGGAGGTCAATTTTTCAATGAGCAGTTCTTC.